Below are 24 T cell receptor beta chains sequenced from a single sample in a study of cytomegalovirus exposure and HLA in healthy donors. The PCR employed 60 Vbeta primers together with 13 Jbeta primers. Assay: immunoSEQ multiplex PCR; the TCRdb copy retains only in-frame clones and omits some. The table has under 150,000 clones, over 80% seen once. Sequencing input: PBMCs. Receptors were obtained from a boy younger than 18 in good health and CMV-seronegative.

This chain links TRBV6-6 with TRBJ1-5; 10 bases fit TRBD1. Looked up from germline, CDR1 is MNHNY and CDR2 is SVGAGI (reference sequence). The V segment lost 6 bases and the J segment 3 bases; nucleotides outside the gene matches: 5. The CDR3 runs to 15 residues. The CDR3 protein is CASRSGTGANQPQHF. CDR3 DNA sequence: TGTGCCAGCAGATCCGGGACAGGGGCCAATCAGCCCCAGCATTTT.

The genes are TRBV14 and TRBJ2-3; possibly TRBD2 for D (6 bases). CDR3 length equals 15 residues. With 1 base removed from V and 3 bases from J, the gap between germline ends came to 11 bases. Germline CDR1 reads SGHDN; CDR2 reads FVKESK. The CDR3: CASSQVRELTDTQYF. For the CDR3, the DNA is TGTGCCAGCAGCCAAGTACGGGAGTTAACAGATACGCAGTATTTT.

The chain employs TRBV9 and TRBJ2-2; 7 nucleotides line up with TRBD1. Germline CDR1 SGDLS, CDR2 YYNGEE. The CDR3 loop spans 14 amino acids. The junction had 4 bases not matched to a gene; V was cut back by 7 bases and J by 1 base. Here the CDR3 reads CASGNRGNTGELFF. For the CDR3, the DNA is TGTGCCAGCGGCAACAGGGGGAACACCGGGGAGCTGTTTTTT.

V gene TRBV29-1 combines with J gene TRBJ2-1; 8 positions agree with TRBD1. This CDR3 contains 16 residues. Looked up from germline, CDR1 is SQVTM and CDR2 is ANQGSEA. Unmatched junction bases numbered 16, after V lost 7 bases and J lost 5 bases. CDR3 sequence (DNA): TGCAGCGGGGGACAGGTTAGCGGAGCCGGACACAATGAGCAGTTCTTC. Residues: CSGGQVSGAGHNEQFF.

The genes are TRBV7-6 and TRBJ1-5; D might be TRBD1 (5 bases). V was clipped by 4 bases and J by 4 bases, with 8 bases between them. The CDR3 is 13 residues long. Per the germline V gene, CDR1 is SGHVS and CDR2 is FNYEAQ. In DNA, the CDR3 is TGTGCCAGCAGCTCGGGACTTAATCAGCCCCAGCATTTT. This sequence encodes CASSSGLNQPQHF.

The chain employs TRBV23-1 and TRBJ2-7, with D unresolved. TRBV23-1 is recorded as an ORF, its role being uncertain. This CDR3 is built from 15 residues. V was trimmed by 7 bases and J by 1 base, leaving 17 bases between them. The CDR3 sequence: CASTPDSPRSYEQYF. The CDR3 DNA reads as TGCGCCAGCACCCCTGATTCTCCGAGGTCCTACGAGCAGTACTTC.

The chain joins TRBV27 to TRBJ1-2; perhaps TRBD1 as D (5 bases). Trimming left V 6 bases short and J 2 bases short, with 13 bases between. The CDR3 spans 14 residues. Per germline, CDR1 MNHEY and CDR2 SMNVEV (reference sequence). The CDR3 is CASRQRGTNYGYTF. CDR3 sequence (DNA): TGTGCCAGCAGACAAAGGGGTACCAACTATGGCTACACCTTC.

This rearrangement joins TRBV7-8 to TRBJ2-7; TRBD2 agrees at 16 bases. Looked up from germline, CDR1 is SGHVS and CDR2 is FQNEAQ. V was clipped by 3 bases and J by 5 bases; unmatched bases: 4. This CDR3 comprises 16 residues. The CDR3 is CASSFGTSGREDEQYF. In DNA, the CDR3 is TGTGCCAGCAGCTTCGGGACTAGCGGGAGGGAAGACGAGCAGTACTTC.

This clone appeared once. The CDR3 bases are TGTGCCAGCAGCTCCGGGGGTTTTGAGCAGTTCTTC. Translation gives CASSSGGFEQFF. This chain uses TRBV7-2 with TRBJ2-1; a weak D match, TRBD2 (6 bases). CDR3 length: 12 amino acids. Germline V gene data show CDR1 as SGHTA and CDR2 as FQGNSA. The ends were cut back, 4 bases at V and 9 bases at J, with 10 bases in the middle.

This chain uses TRBV5-6 with TRBJ1-4, with TRBD1 as a possible D gene (6 bases). The CDR3 loop spans 17 amino acids. In germline, CDR1 is SGHDT, CDR2 YYEEEE. V was shortened by 0 bases and J by 3 bases, with 15 bases between the two germline ends. The CDR3 DNA reads as TGTGCCAGCAGCTTGGCTCGGAACAGGGCGGCTAATGAAAAACTGTTTTTT. Amino acid sequence: CASSLARNRAANEKLFF.

The chain combines TRBV5-1 with TRBJ2-7; D perhaps matches TRBD1 (6 bases). The CDR3 runs to 16 residues. The germline gives CDR1 SGHRS, CDR2 YFSETQ. V was shortened by 3 bases and J by 0 bases, with 16 bases between the two germline ends. This chain's CDR3 is CASSSGGQRSSYEQYF. In DNA, the CDR3 is TGCGCCAGCAGCTCTGGAGGACAGCGGAGCTCCTACGAGCAGTACTTC. Full variable domain (rest looked up from reference TRBV5-1 and TRBJ2-7): KAGVTQTPRYLIKTRGQQVTLSCSPISGHRSVSWYQQTPGQGLQFLFEYFSETQRNKGNFPGRFSGRQFSNSRSEMNVSTLELGDSALYLCASSSGGQRSSYEQYFGPGTRLTVT.

The chain is built from TRBV19 and TRBJ2-1, with 10 nucleotides matching TRBD2. From germline, CDR1 is LNHDA and CDR2 SQIVND (reference sequence). This CDR3 region has 13 residues. With V trimmed by 3 bases and J by 15 bases, 8 bases remained unmatched. The CDR3 sequence: CASSIKLAGTLFF. CDR3 bases: TGTGCCAGTAGTATTAAACTAGCGGGAACGTTGTTCTTC.

This chain links TRBV5-1 with TRBJ2-1; 10 bases are shared with TRBD1. The CDR3 covers 16 residues. From germline, CDR1 is SGHRS and CDR2 YFSETQ. V was pared by 0 bases and J by 6 bases, with 6 bases of the junction left unmatched. CDR3 sequence (DNA): TGCGCCAGCAGCTTGGCTCCGGGACAGGGGCTCAATGAGCAGTTCTTC. Translated, it gives CASSLAPGQGLNEQFF.

The genes are TRBV9 and TRBJ2-2; D is possibly TRBD2 (6 bases). Trimming took off 4 bases at V and 9 bases at J, with 13 bases between the two ends. This CDR3 comprises 13 residues. Per the germline V gene, CDR1 is SGDLS and CDR2 is YYNGEE. CDR3 region: CASSSGASRELFF. The CDR3 coding sequence is TGTGCCAGCAGCTCGGGAGCGTCCCGGGAGCTGTTTTTT.

The genes are TRBV4-1 and TRBJ2-1; 7 bases are a match to TRBD2. The germline gives CDR1 MGHRA, CDR2 YSYEKL. This CDR3 region has 14 residues. V gave up 2 bases and J gave up 7 bases; unmatched junction bases: 5. The CDR3 DNA reads TGCGCCAGCAGCCAAACGGCGGGAGCGAATGAGCAGTTCTTC. Encoded protein: CASSQTAGANEQFF.

The chain links TRBV13 to TRBJ2-3; the match to TRBD2 covers 7 bases. V lost 3 bases to trimming and J lost 1 base; unmatched junction nucleotides: 10. Germline-derived CDR1 and CDR2 are PRHDT and FYEKMQ (reference sequence). The CDR3 loop spans 17 amino acids. CDR3 in DNA: TGTGCCAGCAGCTTCCTCCCGGCTAGCGGTGGCACAGATACGCAGTATTTT. Translation gives CASSFLPASGGTDTQYF.

The chain combines TRBV6-4 with TRBJ2-3; weak D call: TRBD2 (5 bases). The CDR3 covers 13 residues. Between the trimmed V and J ends, which lost 6 bases and 2 bases, there was a span of 9 bases. Per the germline V gene, CDR1 is MRHNA and CDR2 is SNTAGT. The CDR3 DNA reads as TGTGCCAGCAGGGAGGAGTCCACAGATACGCAGTATTTT. This sequence encodes CASREESTDTQYF.

The chain links TRBV9 to TRBJ1-3; possibly TRBD1 for D (5 bases). The germline CDR1 and CDR2 sequences are SGDLS and YYNGEE. V gave up 3 bases and J gave up 1 base, with 14 bases separating them. This CDR3 has 16 amino acids. CDR3 sequence reads: CASSASHRLSGNTIYF. As DNA, the CDR3 is TGTGCCAGCAGCGCATCCCACAGGTTATCTGGAAACACCATATATTTT.

V and J are TRBV27 and TRBJ2-1; D possibly corresponds to TRBD1 (5 bases). The CDR3 totals 13 residues. The V gene's germline CDR1 is MNHEY and CDR2 SMNVEV (reference sequence). Trimming pared 5 bases from V and 7 bases from J, leaving 12 bases between. The CDR3 region has the DNA TGTGCCAGCAGTGGTGACAGAGGTAATGAGCAGTTCTTC. Protein sequence: CASSGDRGNEQFF.

The rearrangement joins TRBV2 to TRBJ2-7, with D possibly TRBD1 on 6 matching bases. V dropped 6 bases and J dropped 1 base, with 10 bases sitting between them. The CDR3 is made up of 13 amino acids. Germline V gene sequence: CDR1 SNHLY, CDR2 FYNNEI. CDR3 nucleotide sequence: TGTGCCAGCAGACAGGGACCTTCCTACGAGCAGTACTTC. As protein: CASRQGPSYEQYF.

The gene calls are TRBV27 and TRBJ1-5, with 8 positions matching TRBD1. V gave up 6 bases and J gave up 1 base; unmatched junction bases: 2. CDR3 size: 14 residues. Germline V gene sequence: CDR1 MNHEY, CDR2 SMNVEV (reference sequence). CDR3 sequence: CASSHRGSNQPQHF. The CDR3 DNA sequence: TGTGCCAGCAGCCACAGGGGGAGCAATCAGCCCCAGCATTTT.

The chain recombines TRBV25-1 with TRBJ1-1; D might be TRBD1 (5 bases). The CDR3 runs 12 residues. CDR1 and CDR2 (germline): MGHDK, SYGVNS. The V and J ends lost 5 bases and 5 bases respectively, with 9 bases between them. In DNA, the CDR3 is TGTGCCAGCAGTCCCCCAGGGACTGAAGCTTTCTTT. This codes for CASSPPGTEAFF.

The rearrangement links TRBV5-1 to TRBJ2-3; weak D call: TRBD2 (6 bases). CDR1 is SGHRS and CDR2 is YFSETQ in the germline V gene. The CDR3 totals 14 residues. The V end was cut by 7 bases, the J end by 1 base, with 13 bases between. CDR3 in amino acids: CASYRLGGTDTQYF. For the CDR3, the DNA is TGCGCCAGCTACAGACTAGGAGGCACAGATACGCAGTATTTT.

This clone was counted a few times. This chain connects TRBV2 to TRBJ2-2, with 9 bases fitting TRBD2. This CDR3 comprises 16 residues. CDR1 is SNHLY and CDR2 is FYNNEI in the germline V gene. After removal of 3 bases from V and 4 bases from J, the junction contained 6 bases not matched to a gene. The CDR3 sequence: CASSDSGSSRTGELFF. The CDR3 DNA is TGTGCCAGCAGTGATAGCGGGAGTAGCCGCACCGGGGAGCTGTTTTTT.